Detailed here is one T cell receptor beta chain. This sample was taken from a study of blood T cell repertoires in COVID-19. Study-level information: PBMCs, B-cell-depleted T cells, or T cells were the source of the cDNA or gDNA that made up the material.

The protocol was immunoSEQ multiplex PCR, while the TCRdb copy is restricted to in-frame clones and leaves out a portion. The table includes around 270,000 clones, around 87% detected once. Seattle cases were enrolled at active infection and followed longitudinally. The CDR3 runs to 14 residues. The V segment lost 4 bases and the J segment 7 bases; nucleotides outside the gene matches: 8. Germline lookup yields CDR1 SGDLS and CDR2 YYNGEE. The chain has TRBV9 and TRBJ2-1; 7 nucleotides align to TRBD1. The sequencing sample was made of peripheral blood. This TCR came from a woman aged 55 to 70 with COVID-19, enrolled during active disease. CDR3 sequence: CASSPKTRGNEQFF. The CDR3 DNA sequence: TGTGCCAGCAGCCCAAAAACCAGGGGGAATGAGCAGTTCTTC.